Reported below is one T cell receptor (beta chain). Its specificity is unknown. The sample originates from a study of CD8 T cells in ankylosing spondylitis. General observations from the study: Clones linked to the disease showed a CD8+ phenotype. They occurred at relatively low frequencies in peripheral blood.

The CDR3 spans 13 residues. The V gene's germline CDR1 is SGHTA and CDR2 FQGTGA. Deletions cut 5 bases from V and 6 bases from J, with 11 bases between. As the method for making TCR beta libraries, quantitative 5'-RACE with molecular barcodes was used. TCRdb used MiXCR to reprocess the 5' RACE reads, holding one entry per CDR3 protein. Among around 220,000 distinct CDR3 sequences listed, over 9.5% were seen once. The TCR sequence derives from a male donor with ankylosing spondylitis or in good health (not recorded which). Sequenced: blood, either unsorted or a sorted T cell fraction (not recorded which). This chain connects TRBV7-3 to TRBJ1-5; D is ambiguous. The CDR3 spells CASSPLPGQPQHF. The CDR3 DNA reads TGTGCCAGCAGCCCCCTCCCCGGTCAGCCCCAGCATTTT.